Below, one T cell receptor beta chain is given with its context. The antigen is undetermined. Each CDR3 protein gets one entry after TCRdb re-called the 5' RACE reads with MiXCR. The table lists 40,000 to 55,000 distinct CDR3 sequences, approximately 9.8% of them singletons. This entry belongs to a study of early T cells in non-severe SARS-CoV-2 infection. Study as a whole: The sequenced material was bulk RNA from unsorted whole blood, and its chains were unpaired. Findings of the study overall: The matching step, a VDJdb search, favored anti-spike CD8 responses and missed private and CD4 specificities.

The sequence was obtained from an adult who was a healthcare worker with PCR-confirmed SARS-CoV-2 infection or an uninfected control (not recorded which). The source material was whole blood.

As DNA, the CDR3 is TGTGCCAGCAGTTACCGGGACAGATCCTTGGTTGTTAACTATGGCTACACCTTC. Translation: CASSYRDRSLVVNYGYTF. This rearrangement joins TRBV6-1 to TRBJ1-2; 7 bases align to TRBD1. Germline assignment: CDR1 MNHNS and CDR2 SASEGT. There are 18 residues in the CDR3. V gave up 5 bases and J gave up 1 base; unmatched junction bases: 16.